This T cell receptor (beta chain) was captured in a study of blood T cell repertoires in COVID-19. Study context: Nucleic acid was either cDNA or gDNA, and it came from T cells, B-cell-depleted T cells, or PBMCs.

Per germline, CDR1 GTSNPN and CDR2 SVGIG (reference sequence). Trimming removed 3 bases at V and 5 bases at J, with 28 bases between. The CDR3 is 18 residues long. Libraries were prepared by immunoSEQ multiplex PCR; TCRdb keeps only in-frame clonotypes and omits some of them. The table records 170,000 or so clones, roughly 87% of them present only once. The chain joins TRBV30 to TRBJ2-5; perhaps TRBD2 as D (6 bases). The sequence derives from a woman in her 50s who had recovered from COVID-19. Sequencing was carried out using PBMCs or T cells enriched from blood (not recorded which). Here the CDR3 DNA reads TGTGCCTGGAGGCTGGTAGGGCGGGAAAAAAGTGTCGGGGAGACCCAGTACTTC. Amino acid sequence: CAWRLVGREKSVGETQYF. Full variable domain (missing parts from reference TRBV30 and TRBJ2-5): SQTIHQWPATLVQPVGSPLSLECTVEGTSNPNLYWYRQAAGRGLQLLFYSVGIGQISSEVPQNLSASRPQDRQFILSSKKLLLSDSGFYLCAWRLVGREKSVGETQYFGPGTRLLVL.